A single sample gave rise to the 3 T cell receptor beta chains below, sequenced in a study of shared clonotypes between healthy human individuals. Some clones are missing from TCRdb's copy, which holds only in-frame ones; the method was immunoSEQ multiplex PCR. The data show about 2 million clones, approximately 94% seen once. Naive CD8 cells comprised CD45RO-negative, CCR7-positively selected cells, excluding terminally differentiated effector memory CD45RA+ cells. Sequenced input: naive CD8+ T cells sorted from blood. These receptors were taken from a man between 18 and 35 years old in good health.

This clone was picked up one time. The chain joins TRBV11-3 to TRBJ2-7; the match to TRBD1 covers 7 bases. Germline V gene lookup returns CDR1 SGHNT and CDR2 YENEEA. Trimming at V came to 0 bases and at J to 4 bases, leaving 12 bases not matched to a gene. The CDR3 extends over 17 amino acids. Here the CDR3 reads CASSLDIRGGRKYEQYF. The CDR3 bases are TGTGCCAGCAGCTTAGATATCCGAGGGGGCAGGAAGTACGAGCAGTACTTC.

The V and J genes are TRBV5-4 and TRBJ2-7; unclear D gene. CDR1 and CDR2 (germline): SGHNT, YYREEE (reference sequence). The CDR3 loop spans 13 amino acids. Deletions cut 0 bases from V and 2 bases from J, with 6 bases between. The CDR3 is CASSLDQAYEQYF. The CDR3 DNA reads as TGTGCCAGCAGCTTGGATCAGGCCTACGAGCAGTACTTC. The full variable domain, rest sourced from reference TRBV5-4 and TRBJ2-7, is ETGVTQSPTHLIKTRGQQVTLRCSSQSGHNTVSWYQQALGQGPQFIFQYYREEENGRGNFPPRFSGLQFPNYSSELNVNALELDDSALYLCASSLDQAYEQYFGPGTRLTVT.

Notes on this clone: In the same sample, other DNA sequences code for this CDR3. The chain uses TRBV6-5 and TRBJ2-7; the D gene is possibly TRBD2 (5 bases). V was pared by 2 bases and J by 3 bases, with 8 bases between. The CDR3 sequence is 13 residues long. CDR1 and CDR2 (germline): MNHEY, SVGAGI. The CDR3 region is CASSYAGSYEQYF. The CDR3 nucleotides are TGTGCCAGCAGTTACGCTGGGAGCTACGAGCAGTACTTC.